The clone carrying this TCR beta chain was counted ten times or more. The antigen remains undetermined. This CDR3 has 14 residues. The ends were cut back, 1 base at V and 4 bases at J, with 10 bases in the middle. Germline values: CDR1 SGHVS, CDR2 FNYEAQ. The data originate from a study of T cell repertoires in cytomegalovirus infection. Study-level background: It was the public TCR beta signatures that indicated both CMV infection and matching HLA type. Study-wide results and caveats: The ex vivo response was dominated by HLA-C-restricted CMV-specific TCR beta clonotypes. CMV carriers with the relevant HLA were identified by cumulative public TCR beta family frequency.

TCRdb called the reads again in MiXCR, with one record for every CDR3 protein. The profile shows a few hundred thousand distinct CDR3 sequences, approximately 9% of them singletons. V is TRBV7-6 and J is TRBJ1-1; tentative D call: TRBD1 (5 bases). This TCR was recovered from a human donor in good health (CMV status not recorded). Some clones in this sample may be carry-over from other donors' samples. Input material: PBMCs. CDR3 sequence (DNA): TGTGCCAGCAGCTTAGGCCACGGGGCCACTGAAGCTTTCTTT. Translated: CASSLGHGATEAFF.